The TCR beta chain under discussion was sequenced for a study of cytomegalovirus exposure and HLA in healthy donors (TCRdb year 2017). A note on the overall study: An earlier analysis of about 530 of the donors reported over 250 Gb of sequence data and around 100 million unique TCR beta sequences obtained from approximately 180 million T cells. Among the roughly 390 genotyped donors, approximately 76% belonged to the genetic ancestry cluster associated with self-reported Caucasian donors. The aim of the study was to test whether cataloging public T cell receptors could identify signatures of past pathogen exposure. Typing coverage varied by locus: roughly 629-640 donors for A, B, C, DRB1 and DQB1; more than 500 for DQA1; approximately 610 for DPA1; roughly 470 for DPB1. All discovery cohort repertoires had been generated on a single sequencing platform. About 320 gigabases of sequencing data and approximately 93 million unique TCR sequences were included in an early release covering several hundred HLA-typed donors. Rather than using new phenotypic data, the later analysis identified candidate immune exposures from TCR beta sequences and from how often those sequences occurred across donors. Roughly five DR-DQ haplotypes were treated as single units for association and clustering because of strong linkage in the cohort. Alongside the repertoire data, information on donor age, sex, ethnicity and CMV serostatus was compiled. To study patterns of TCR occurrence, a later analysis re-analyzed previously published TCR beta repertoires from 666 donors and added high-resolution HLA genotyping. HLA typing covered class I and class II loci at four-digit resolution. To decide whether each TCR beta V gene segment behaved as functional or pseudogenic, an earlier analysis of over 500 of the donors relied on high-throughput TCR beta sequencing. Along with the roughly 670-subject first cohort, a separate validation cohort of over a hundred different subjects was used. Genome-wide SNP genotypes for about 65% of the 666 donors were used in a later genetic analysis, which treated that subset as a discovery cohort. To predict cytomegalovirus infection status, the study combined high-throughput TCR immunosequencing, statistical association of individual TCRs with disease status, and machine learning. The study profiled the T cell repertoires of approximately 700 subjects by immunosequencing and related them to cytomegalovirus serostatus. Across some 400 genotyped donors of the cohort, an average of about 200,000 unique TCR beta nucleotide sequences per donor were sequenced, and roughly a sixth of those sequences were non-productive.

Library creation used the immunoSEQ multiplex PCR assay. For the multiplex PCR, a mixture combining 60 forward primers for TCR Vbeta segments and 13 reverse primers for TCR Jbeta segments was used. The CDR3 region of rearranged TCR beta genes was amplified from genomic DNA by a multiplex PCR assay. Amplified TCR beta libraries were sequenced as 87-base-pair reads on the Illumina HiSeq System. The authors processed their data as follows. In a later analysis, some 80 million unique TCR beta chains were counted across the 500 to 850 repertoires, and around 10 million of these chains were shared by at least two donors. Raw reads were error-corrected and collapsed into unique sequences by a nearest-neighbor algorithm in which closely related sequences were merged to remove PCR and sequencing errors. CDR3 sequences were aligned to IMGT reference sequences to assign V, D and J gene segments. For a sequence to be retained, at least a six-nucleotide match to both a V gene segment and a J gene segment was required. A rearrangement was called productive if the CDR3 had no stop codons and remained in frame with V and J, and every other rearrangement was called non-productive. Following IMGT convention, CDR3 was defined as the stretch from the second conserved V-encoded cysteine up to the conserved J-encoded phenylalanine. Sequences without an unambiguous match to a single V gene segment were excluded from the earlier analysis of a few hundred of the donors. An earlier analysis of almost 600 of the donors classified V segments as functional when productive rearrangements were above 56.7% and as segregating when the standard deviation between donors was above 5%. A statistical classification framework was developed to diagnose cytomegalovirus status using the catalog of TCR beta chain sequences. In a later analysis, V and J genes were assigned by comparing TCR nucleotide sequences against IMGT/GENE-DB human TR gene sequences. The TCRdist pipeline was used in a later analysis to assign CDR3 sequences and most-parsimonious VDJ recombination scenarios. In a later analysis, every TCR beta chain was defined by the combination of its CDR3 amino acid sequence and its V-gene family, and reads without a unique V-gene family were dropped. As a way to deal with suspected cross-contamination and a sequencing artifact, a later analysis dropped 592 nucleotide sequences that were highly shared and had low generation probability. For each public chain, a later analysis derived a clonal expansion index from normalized ranks of inferred template counts within each repertoire. Generation probabilities in a later analysis came from a VDJ recombination model fitted to out-of-frame rearrangements, and those results were checked against IGoR. In a later analysis, hypergeometric tests were used to score TCR-TCR, TCR-HLA and TCR-CMV co-occurrence, with a repertoire-size bias correction applied to TCR pairs. False discovery rates were estimated in a later analysis by permuting HLA or CMV assignments 20 times. In a later analysis, co-occurring TCRs were grouped using DBSCAN, and TCRdist sequence similarity was added for clustering within HLA-allele-positive subsets. Co-occurrence clustering excluded repertoires with fewer than 30,000 or more than 120,000 public chains, plus five with anomalous nucleotide sharing. TCRdb's version of the immuneACCESS table is confined to in-frame rearrangements and falls short of the full clone set. An unresolved V gene accounts for under half of the shortfall where checked; the remainder is of unknown origin. That table gives V, J and clone size, and the DNA gave D and trimming. Here the sample has about 200,000 clones; about 80% occur a single time. The top ten clonotypes cover less than 2% of the sample.

V loses 5 bases, J loses 0 bases, and the germline ends lie 15 bases apart. Including the terminal cysteine and phenylalanine, the CDR3 comprises 16 residues. Of all the DNA, just the CDR3 is kept, 48 bases in frame from base 1. The germline V gene provides CDR1 SGHTA and CDR2 FQGNSA. In total, just over 650 healthy bone marrow donors made up the cohort. All cohort members were sampled while nominally healthy, although unrecorded immune exposures were likely present. The donor tested CMV seronegative and was one of the 352 seronegative cohort members. Each donor provided a peripheral blood sample, and peripheral blood mononuclear cells were used for TCR beta sequencing. Genomic DNA was extracted from the blood cell samples with the Qiagen DNeasy Blood Extraction Kit. Points the paper makes about the study in general: A cluster of highly shared sequence variants was judged likely to be a technical artifact of the sequencing pipeline. Over 15 rarely observed V segments, including chromosome 9 orphons, were excluded from the earlier analysis of several hundred of the donors because counts were too low. The cohort was sequenced for TCR beta chains only, and without alpha or paired-chain data the features that could be detected were limited. An earlier analysis of roughly 570 of the donors showed that most TCR beta V segments appeared in productive rearrangements either about 87% or about 30% of the time, which broadly matched IMGT annotations. In a later analysis, several top co-occurrence clusters were reported to appear linked to parvovirus B19, influenza, CMV and Epstein-Barr virus. The classifier was reported to diagnose cytomegalovirus status with high specificity and sensitivity in both the original cohort and the validation cohort. According to a later analysis, most CMV-associated TCR beta chains appeared to be HLA-restricted, and the HLA associations seemed to be driven largely by CMV exposure. Because the 87-base-pair reads could not distinguish some IMGT-functional V segments, including TRBV6-2 and TRBV6-3, those segments were excluded. The authors suggested that the approach could potentially be extended to other disease states and immunological phenotypes. The only immune exposure information available for the cohort was CMV serostatus. Because HLA typing was unavailable for some donors at each locus, only the typed subset was used in association tests. In a later genetic analysis, fewer N-insertions in productive TCRs were reported among donors in an Asian-associated ancestry cluster than the roughly 700-donor mean. Presence/absence analyses assumed roughly uniform sequencing depth across donors, an assumption that may not hold. While some public TCRs were present in many individuals, most TCR sequences turned up only very rarely across donors. At a false discovery rate of 0.05, a later analysis linked 15,000 to 20,000 TCR beta sequences to specific HLA alleles. V-gene and J-gene trimming of TCR beta chains was associated with a missense DCLRE1C variant in a later genetic analysis, and the association was replicated in an independent cohort. In a later analysis, HLA-associated TCR beta chains were found to be more clonally expanded and to have lower generation probabilities than equally common non-associated chains. When HLA alleles, especially DR and DQ, strongly co-occurred, TCR associations were difficult to assign to individual alleles. The study listed 150 to 200 TCR beta chains as associated with cytomegalovirus. In vitro tests confirmed that a few of the cytomegalovirus-associated TCR beta chains recognize cytomegalovirus antigens. In a later analysis, the rate of TCR association differed among HLA loci, with DRB1 alleles having the most associated TCRs and HLA-C alleles having the fewest. Correlated functional status among segregating V segments might reflect linkage disequilibrium, but an unknown experimental factor could not be ruled out. A further reported finding was that TCR beta sequences accurately predicted the HLA-A and HLA-B alleles for most subjects in the first cohort.

In regard to this clone: It lacks a known antigen. One base away there is no much larger clone; base qualities are not given.

The V and J segments used are TRBV7-2 and TRBJ2-3, with TRBD1 perhaps the D gene, on 5 matching bases. Sequenced material: PBMCs. The source is a man aged 25-45 years in good health and CMV-seronegative. The CDR3 reads as follows: CASSPRVATSTDTQYF. The DNA sequence is TGTGCCAGCAGCCCCAGGGTTGCGACTAGCACAGATACGCAGTATTTT.